A selection of T cell receptor beta chains follows, all from one sample in a study of CD8 T cells in ankylosing spondylitis. TCRdb re-derived calls from the 5' RACE reads in MiXCR, one entry per CDR3 protein. The sample yields a few hundred thousand distinct CDR3 sequences, about 20% seen once. Sequenced input: blood, either unsorted or a sorted T cell fraction (not recorded which). These receptors were collected from a male donor with ankylosing spondylitis. The CDR3 runs from the conserved cysteine through the conserved F or W. A D gene is named only where the DNA matches it firmly. Expanded clones get a size class; other rows say once, few or many, or leave the size out.

length	size	D	V	J	DNA	CDR3
13	NA	NA	TRBV6-2/TRBV6-3	TRBJ2-7	TGTGCCAGCAGTTACCAGCCGAGGGGCGAGCAGTACTTC	CASSYQPRGEQYF
14	few	NA	TRBV3-1	TRBJ2-1	TGTGCCAGCAGCCAAAGACGGGTACACAATGAGCAGTTCTTC	CASSQRRVHNEQFF
14	NA	NA	TRBV11-2	TRBJ2-4	TGTGCCAGCAGCTTATGGCAGGGGGGCAACATTCAGTACTTC	CASSLWQGGNIQYF
11	NA	NA	TRBV29-1	TRBJ2-7	TGCAGCGTCCGGGTGGCTTACGAGCAGTACTTC	CSVRVAYEQYF
15	NA	TRBD1	TRBV5-1	TRBJ1-2	TGCGCCAGCAGCTTGAAAACAGGGGGTAACTATGGCTACACCTTC	CASSLKTGGNYGYTF
13	NA	NA	TRBV3-1	TRBJ2-3	TGTGCCAGCAGCCTGGGGAGATTTGCTACGCAGTATTTT	CASSLGRFATQYF
13	NA	NA	TRBV20-1	TRBJ2-3	TGCAGTGTCAGACGGACTGCTGGAGATACGCAGTATTTT	CSVRRTAGDTQYF
16	NA	TRBD2	TRBV20-1	TRBJ2-1	TGCAGTGCTAGATCCGGGGGGACTAGCGGGAGGAATGAGCAGTTCTTC	CSARSGGTSGRNEQFF
15	few	TRBD2	TRBV7-2	TRBJ2-3	TGTGCCAGCAGCTTAACGGGACTAGAGACAGATACGCAGTATTTT	CASSLTGLETDTQYF
15	many	TRBD1	TRBV5-1	TRBJ1-1	TGCGCCAGCAGCTTGGCCGGGACAGAGAACACTGAAGCTTTCTTT	CASSLAGTENTEAFF
14	NA	NA	TRBV6-1	TRBJ1-4	TGTGCCAGCAGCACGTCGGGGCGTAGTGAAAAACTGTTTTTT	CASSTSGRSEKLFF
15	few	TRBD1	TRBV15	TRBJ1-3	TGTGCCACCAGCAGAGGAGGGACAGCAGGAAACACCATATATTTT	CATSRGGTAGNTIYF
12	NA	NA	TRBV7-8	TRBJ1-2	TGTGCCAGCAGCCCCCGGGACAATGGCTACACCTTC	CASSPRDNGYTF
12	NA	TRBD1	TRBV15	TRBJ2-1	TGTGCCACCAGCACAACCGACAGGGGCCAGTTCTTC	CATSTTDRGQFF
14	few	NA	TRBV7-2	TRBJ1-2	TGTGCCAGCAGCCCCCGGACCTCTAACTATGGCTACACCTTC	CASSPRTSNYGYTF
15	NA	NA	TRBV2	TRBJ2-7	TGTGCCAGCAGGAAGGACGAAACCACGCACTACGAGCAGTACTTC	CASRKDETTHYEQYF
12	few	TRBD1	TRBV3-1	TRBJ1-2	TGTGCCGGAGTCGGGACAGAGTATGGCTACACCTTC	CAGVGTEYGYTF
14	NA	TRBD1	TRBV27	TRBJ2-3	TGTGCCAGCGGGGACAGGGAAAGGACAGATACGCAGTATTTT	CASGDRERTDTQYF
14	NA	NA	TRBV2	TRBJ2-6	TGTGCCAGCAGTGAGCGTGTTGGGGCCAACGTCCTGACTTTC	CASSERVGANVLTF
15	NA	TRBD1	TRBV5-1	TRBJ2-6	TGCGCCAGCAGCATACAGGGGGCAGAGGCCAACGTCCTGACTTTC	CASSIQGAEANVLTF
11	NA	NA	TRBV20-1	TRBJ2-1	TGCAGTGCCCGGCCCGTGACGCGGCAGTTCTTC	CSARPVTRQFF
19	NA	TRBD2	TRBV5-1	TRBJ2-3	TGCGCCAGCAGCTTCCAAGGACTAGCGGGAGCCGGTAGGACAGATACGCAGTATTTT	CASSFQGLAGAGRTDTQYF
12	many	NA	TRBV3-1	TRBJ2-5	TGTGCCAGCAGCCACGGAGGCGAGACCCAGTACTTC	CASSHGGETQYF
16	NA	NA	TRBV25-1	TRBJ1-1	TGTGCCAGCAGTTGGGACGGATTAACTATGAACACTGAAGCTTTCTTT	CASSWDGLTMNTEAFF
15	NA	NA	TRBV19	TRBJ2-7	TGTGCCAGTAGTCGGATTGCGGGCAACAACTACGAGCAGTACTTC	CASSRIAGNNYEQYF
14	many	TRBD1	TRBV12-3/TRBV12-4	TRBJ2-1	TGTGCCAGCAGTTTCCGGACAGGGGGGCATGAGCAGTTCTTC	CASSFRTGGHEQFF
15	NA	NA	TRBV5-1	TRBJ1-6	TGCGCCAGCAGCTTGCTCGACAGCTATAATTCACCCCTCCACTTT	CASSLLDSYNSPLHF
16	few	NA	TRBV5-6	TRBJ1-1	TGTGCCAGCAGCGCCACGACAGCCAAACTGAACACTGAAGCTTTCTTT	CASSATTAKLNTEAFF
16	few	NA	TRBV9	TRBJ1-3	TGTGCCAGCAGCGCCTATATTACAGGGATCGGAAACACCATATATTTT	CASSAYITGIGNTIYF
13	NA	NA	TRBV12-3/TRBV12-4	TRBJ1-2	TGTGCCAGCAAGGCGGCGGGGAGCTATGGCTACACCTTC	CASKAAGSYGYTF
15	few	TRBD2	TRBV12-5	TRBJ2-3	TGTGCTAGTGGGCGAGCGGGAGGGCCCGCAGATACGCAGTATTTT	CASGRAGGPADTQYF
14	NA	TRBD1	TRBV6-4	TRBJ1-2	TGTGCCAGCAGTGACTCCTGGACAGGCTATGGCTACACCTTC	CASSDSWTGYGYTF
14	few	NA	TRBV5-1	TRBJ1-5	TGCGCCAGCAGCTTGGGGGGGAGTTATCAGCCCCAGCATTTT	CASSLGGSYQPQHF
15	few	TRBD2	TRBV12-3/TRBV12-4	TRBJ2-1	TGTGCCAGCAGGCGGGGGGGGAGCTCCTACAATGAGCAGTTCTTC	CASRRGGSSYNEQFF
15	NA	NA	TRBV6-2/TRBV6-3	TRBJ1-5	TGTGCCAGCAGTTACGGGGGGGCGGCCTTGGCAGCCCAGCATTTT	CASSYGGAALAAQHF
14	NA	TRBD1	TRBV2	TRBJ1-6	TGTGCCAGCCGGGACAGGGGTTGGGATTCACCCCTCCACTTT	CASRDRGWDSPLHF
16	NA	TRBD2	TRBV7-2	TRBJ2-3	TGTGCCAGCAGCCCCACTAGCGGGAGGGACACAGATACGCAGTATTTT	CASSPTSGRDTDTQYF
14	few	NA	TRBV5-1	TRBJ2-3	TGCGCCAGCGGAGACTCGGGGGGCACAGATACGCAGTATTTT	CASGDSGGTDTQYF
13	NA	NA	TRBV7-9	TRBJ2-5	TGTGCCAGCAGCTTACTGATTAGGGGGGACCAGTACTTC	CASSLLIRGDQYF
16	few	NA	TRBV5-1	TRBJ2-1	TGCGCCAGCAGCTCCGGGACGCCGCCCATCTACAATGAGCAGTTCTTC	CASSSGTPPIYNEQFF
13	few	TRBD1	TRBV7-3	TRBJ1-2	TGTGCCAGCAGCCTAGGACAGGAACATGGCTACACCTTC	CASSLGQEHGYTF
11	few	NA	TRBV6-5	TRBJ2-4	TGTGCCAGCAGTCGACAAGGCCTTCAGTACTTC	CASSRQGLQYF
17	few	TRBD1	TRBV28	TRBJ1-5	TGTGCCAGCAGTTTTATATCAGGGGGTCGAGGCAATCAGCCCCAGCATTTT	CASSFISGGRGNQPQHF
15	NA	NA	TRBV20-1	TRBJ2-2	TGCAGTGCTAGAGGGGGGGCCACAACCACCGGGGAGCTGTTTTTT	CSARGGATTTGELFF
12	NA	NA	TRBV20-1	TRBJ2-3	TGCAGTGCCGCAACTAGCACAGATACGCAGTATTTT	CSAATSTDTQYF
16	few	TRBD1	TRBV6-5	TRBJ1-6	TGTGCCAGCAGTTACTTCGGACAGGGGAATAATTCACCCCTCCACTTT	CASSYFGQGNNSPLHF
13	few	NA	TRBV20-1	TRBJ2-7	TGCAGTGCTAGAGTCGGGGGCCGCTACGAGCAGTACTTC	CSARVGGRYEQYF